This T cell receptor (beta chain) emerged from a study of OX40 agonist ivuxolimab in advanced cancers. In its sample, this clone was seen a few times. Assay: immunoSEQ multiplex PCR; the TCRdb copy retains only in-frame clones and omits some. The table lists fewer than 80,000 clones, about 90% of them singletons, with about 4.8% in the top ten. CDR1 SGHTA and CDR2 FQGNSA come from the germline V gene. The CDR3 contains 15 residues. With 5 bases clipped from V and 1 base from J, the junction kept 3 bases outside the gene matches. This clonotype originated in an adult with an advanced solid tumor such as melanoma, head and neck, liver or kidney cancer. Sequenced here: CD4+ or CD8+ T cells sorted from blood, sampled in a trial of the OX40 agonist ivuxolimab. V and J are TRBV7-2 and TRBJ2-5; TRBD2 matches at 11 bases. The CDR3 reads CASSTTSGSQETQYF. The DNA of the CDR3 is TGTGCCAGCAGCACCACTAGCGGGAGCCAAGAGACCCAGTACTTC.